Presented here are 27 T cell receptor beta chains from one specimen sequenced in a study of blood T cells in healthy people across ages. For the second PCR, which ran for about 6 to 11 cycles, a sample-barcoded 5' primer and a J-beta primer mix were used. TCRdb re-analysed the 5' RACE reads in MiXCR, keeping a single row per CDR3 protein. This table has approximately 1,000,000 distinct CDR3 sequences, under 55% appearing once. Sequencing was carried out using blood. The receptor source for this set is an older woman in good health.

The chain couples TRBV6-5 to TRBJ2-5; D unresolved. The end of the DNA aligns better with TRBJ2-7, so the J call may be wrong. CDR1 and CDR2 (germline): MNHEY, SVGAGI. This CDR3 is built from 13 residues. Here the CDR3 reads CASSFYGSGEQYF. Here the CDR3 DNA reads TGTGCCAGCAGTTTTTACGGTTCGGGCGAGCAGTACTTC.

For this clonotype: A read error is possible here, since a much larger clone lies one base away. The V call is TRBV5-5, the J call TRBJ2-3; TRBD2 aligns across 7 bases. The CDR3 runs to 15 residues. The germline V gene has CDR1 SGHKS and CDR2 YYEKEE (reference sequence). CDR3 region: CPSSLLAGATDTQYF. The CDR3, as DNA: TGTCCCAGCAGCTTACTCGCGGGAGCAACAGATACGCAGTATTTT.

The genes are TRBV12-3 or TRBV12-4 and TRBJ2-7; 8 positions agree with TRBD1. With 5 bases clipped from V and 5 bases from J, the junction kept 11 bases outside the gene matches. This CDR3 spans 15 amino acids. CDR3 DNA: TGTGCCAGCAGTATAGGACAGGGAAAGTACGACGAGCAGTACTTC. Protein: CASSIGQGKYDEQYF.

Remarks on this clonotype: Because it lacks the conserved phenylalanine or tryptophan at the end, this CDR3 is likely a read error. J is TRBJ1-6 and V is TRBV15, with TRBD1 matching over 7 bases. J was trimmed by 0 bases and V by 0 bases; bases with no gene match: 5. This CDR3 contains 18 residues. Looked up from germline, CDR1 is LNHNV and CDR2 is YYDKDF (reference sequence). The CDR3 DNA is TGTGCCACCAGCAGAGATCCGGGACAGAGCTCCTATAATTCACCCCTCCACCTT. Its protein product is CATSRDPGQSSYNSPLHL.

This clonotype was seen a handful of times. The chain combines TRBV3-1 with TRBJ2-1, with D possibly being TRBD1 (6 bases). The CDR3 loop spans 16 amino acids. Per germline, CDR1 LGHDT and CDR2 YNNKEL (reference sequence). Trimming shortened V by 2 bases and J by 2 bases, and 13 bases separated the two germline ends. As DNA, the CDR3 is TGTGCCAGCAGCCAAATAGGGCAGGGGCCCTACAATGAGCAGTTCTTC. Its translation: CASSQIGQGPYNEQFF.

V and J are TRBV12-3 or TRBV12-4 and TRBJ2-5; TRBD2 matches 8 bases. The J call may be faulty, since TRBJ2-7 better matches the DNA end. CDR3 length: 17 residues. The chain's CDR3 is CASSLAQLSGRVNEQYF. CDR3 in DNA: TGTGCCAGCAGTTTAGCACAACTGAGCGGGAGAGTAAACGAGCAGTACTTC.

The chain links TRBV7-2 to TRBJ2-1; D may be TRBD2 (6 bases). Per the germline V gene, CDR1 is SGHTA and CDR2 is FQGNSA. V was shortened by 2 bases and J by 0 bases, with 14 bases between the two germline ends. The CDR3 spans 17 residues. The CDR3 here is CASSLMRLARSYNEQFF. CDR3 nucleotides: TGTGCCAGCAGCTTAATGCGTCTAGCGCGCTCCTACAATGAGCAGTTCTTC.

This clonotype has only a few counts. The V and J genes are TRBV7-9 and TRBJ2-7; maybe TRBD1 (6 bases). CDR3 length: 14 amino acids. The V gene lost 4 bases and the J gene lost 1 base, with 11 bases spanning the gap. CDR1 and CDR2 (germline): SEHNR, FQNEAQ (reference sequence). The CDR3 protein is CASSYRETSYEQYF. CDR3 in DNA: TGTGCCAGCAGCTACAGGGAGACGTCCTACGAGCAGTACTTC.

There are a few counts of this clonotype. The J gene is TRBJ2-5, the V gene TRBV10-3; 12 bases map to TRBD1. The DNA end lines up better with TRBJ2-7; the J call may be wrong. This CDR3 comprises 14 residues. CDR1 is ENHRY, CDR2 SYGVKD, per germline. The CDR3: CAISWGQGASEQYF. The CDR3 nucleotides read TGTGCCATCAGTTGGGGACAGGGGGCATCCGAGCAGTACTTC.

V and J are TRBV12-3 or TRBV12-4 and TRBJ2-6; D is ambiguous. The CDR3 length is 14 residues. V shed 7 bases and J shed 1 base, with 8 bases lying between them. CDR3 nucleotide sequence: TGTGCCAGCAATTCGCGATCTGGGGCCAACGTCCTGACTTTC. Residues: CASNSRSGANVLTF.

The sample holds a few counts of this clonotype. This rearrangement joins TRBV12-3 or TRBV12-4 to TRBJ1-2; D gene uncertain. The CDR3 is 15 residues long. V was shortened by 1 base and J by 2 bases, with 11 bases between the two germline ends. The CDR3 loop reads CASSLEGDGNYGYTF. CDR3 DNA sequence: TGTGCCAGCAGTTTAGAGGGAGACGGGAACTATGGCTACACCTTC.

CDR3 nucleotides: TGTGCCAGCAGCCAGCGAGGGACAGGGAACTATGGCTACACCTTC. Its translation is CASSQRGTGNYGYTF. J is TRBJ1-2 and V is TRBV7-2; 9 bases map to TRBD1. Germline lookup yields CDR1 SGHTA and CDR2 FQGNSA. The CDR3 length is 15 residues. J lost 2 bases, V lost 5 bases, and 6 bases had no gene match.

The rearrangement uses TRBV11-2 and TRBJ2-7, with TRBD2 matching over 12 bases. From germline, CDR1 is SGHAT and CDR2 FQNNGV. The V and J ends lost 5 bases and 2 bases, in that order; junction bases with no gene match: 10. This CDR3 is 17 amino acids long. The CDR3 nucleotides read TGTGCCAGCAGCCGAGCATGGACTAGCGGGAACCCCTACGAGCAGTACTTC. Its translation is CASSRAWTSGNPYEQYF.

On this clonotype: This may arise from a read error, as a much more abundant clone is one base away. The genes are TRBV7-2 and TRBJ2-1, with D maybe TRBD2 (6 bases). The CDR3 is 15 residues long. The germline gives CDR1 SGHTA, CDR2 FQGNSA. The CDR3 sequence is CASSLVAGSCNEQFF. CDR3 sequence (DNA): TGTGCCAGCAGCTTAGTGGCGGGGTCCTGCAATGAGCAGTTCTTC. Combining the CDR3 with reference TRBV7-2 and TRBJ2-1 gives the whole variable domain GAGVSQSPSNKVTEKGKDVELRCDPISGHTALYWYRQSLGQGLEFLIYFQGNSAPDKSGLPSDRFSAERTGGSVSTLTIQRTQQEDSAVYLCASSLVAGSCNEQFFGPGTRLTVL.

Worth noting for this clonotype: It may be a read error: a sequence one base away is much more abundant. The CDR3 region is CASSPTMGETQFF. CDR3 in DNA: TGCGCCAGCAGTCCAACTATGGGGGAGACCCAGTTCTTC. The V and J genes are TRBV10-1 and TRBJ2-1; D tentatively reads TRBD1 or TRBD2 (5 bases each). CDR3 length equals 13 residues. From germline, CDR1 is WNHNN and CDR2 SYGVQD (reference sequence). Deletions cut 5 bases from V and 13 bases from J, with 18 bases between.

The V and J genes are TRBV6-2 or TRBV6-3 and TRBJ1-2; the D gene is possibly TRBD1 (5 bases). Germline CDR1 and CDR2: MNHEY and SVGEGT. CDR3 length: 13 residues. V lost 7 bases to trimming and J lost 2 bases, with 11 bases between them. The CDR3: CASTVGQNYGYTF. The CDR3 bases are TGTGCCAGCACCGTTGGACAAAACTATGGCTACACCTTC.

This clonotype was seen a single time. Possible read error: a much larger clone is one base away. The rearrangement uses TRBV5-1 and TRBJ2-1; a possible D gene is TRBD2 (6 bases). The CDR3 length is 12 residues. CDR1 and CDR2 from the germline V gene are SGHRS and YFSETQ. The CDR3 spells CASILEGSEQFF. The CDR3 DNA follows: TGCGCCAGCATCTTGGAGGGGAGTGAGCAGTTCTTC.

This chain connects TRBV6-2 or TRBV6-3 to TRBJ2-7; D possibly corresponds to TRBD2 (7 bases). This CDR3 has 14 residues. V lost 7 bases to trimming and J lost 3 bases, with 16 bases between them. The germline CDR1 and CDR2 sequences are MNHEY and SVGEGT. The CDR3 loop reads CASIHREGRYEQYF. As DNA, the CDR3 is TGTGCCAGCATTCACAGGGAGGGTCGCTACGAGCAGTACTTC.

The chain has TRBV6-6 and TRBJ2-7; D perhaps matches TRBD1 (5 bases). V was pared by 4 bases and J by 6 bases, with 13 bases between. The CDR3 has 13 amino acids. Germline V gene lookup returns CDR1 MNHNY and CDR2 SVGAGI (reference sequence). CDR3 nucleotides: TGTGCCAGCAGTTCAGGGTTGTTAGGCGAGCAGTACTTC. It encodes CASSSGLLGEQYF.

The rearrangement links TRBV10-3 to TRBJ2-1; D remains unclear. The CDR3 covers 13 residues. V lost 2 bases, J lost 3 bases, and 5 bases lay in between. Germline lookup yields CDR1 ENHRY and CDR2 SYGVKD. Here the CDR3 reads CAISETDYNEQFF. As DNA, the CDR3 is TGTGCCATCAGTGAGACTGACTACAATGAGCAGTTCTTC.

This clonotype has at least ten counts. The chain combines TRBV6-2 or TRBV6-3 with TRBJ2-1, with 10 nucleotides matching TRBD2. The CDR3 sequence is 18 residues long. V lost 4 bases to trimming and J lost 5 bases; unmatched junction nucleotides: 14. Per germline, CDR1 MNHEY and CDR2 SVGEGT. DNA of the CDR3: TGTGCCAGCAGTTTCCCACTTAGCGGGAGGACCCCTAACAATGAGCAGTTCTTC. Its protein product is CASSFPLSGRTPNNEQFF.

This clonotype was counted between two and nine times. V is TRBV29-1 and J is TRBJ1-4, with no clear D. The V gene lost 4 bases and the J gene lost 7 bases, with 10 bases spanning the gap. Looked up from germline, CDR1 is SQVTM and CDR2 is ANQGSEA. The CDR3 totals 12 residues. The CDR3, as DNA: TGCAGCGTTGCAGTAGGTGGTGAAAAACTGTTTTTT. Residues: CSVAVGGEKLFF.

The J gene is TRBJ2-1, the V gene TRBV24-1, with 7 bases fitting TRBD2. The CDR3 spans 15 residues. From germline, CDR1 is KGHDR and CDR2 SFDVKD. The junction had 5 bases not matched to a gene; V was cut back by 5 bases and J by 2 bases. As DNA, the CDR3 is TGTGCCACCAGTGCGCGGGGGAGGCCCTACAATGAGCAGTTCTTC. Protein: CATSARGRPYNEQFF.

This clonotype was seen more than once but under ten times. This chain connects TRBV7-2 to TRBJ2-7; 8 bases match TRBD1. Germline lookup yields CDR1 SGHTA and CDR2 FQGNSA. The CDR3 has 14 residues. J gave up 3 bases and V 5 bases, and 6 bases lay outside the gene matches. The CDR3 spells CASSMTGVVYEQYF. The CDR3 nucleotides read TGTGCCAGCAGCATGACAGGGGTAGTCTACGAGCAGTACTTC.

The chain joins TRBV5-6 to TRBJ2-6; 7 nucleotides line up with TRBD1. Unmatched junction bases numbered 7, after V lost 1 base and J lost 0 bases. CDR1 SGHDT and CDR2 YYEEEE come from the germline V gene. This CDR3 comprises 18 residues. CDR3: CASSLKGQSYSGANVLTF. The CDR3 DNA is TGTGCCAGCAGCTTGAAGGGACAGTCGTACTCTGGGGCCAACGTCCTGACTTTC. Supplemented by reference TRBV5-6 and TRBJ2-6, the full variable domain reads DAGVTQSPTHLIKTRGQQVTLRCSPKSGHDTVSWYQQALGQGPQFIFQYYEEEERQRGNFPDRFSGHQFPNYSSELNVNALLLGDSALYLCASSLKGQSYSGANVLTFGAGSRLTVL.

The rearrangement links TRBV6-6 to TRBJ2-4; D remains unclear. The V gene's germline CDR1 is MNHNY and CDR2 SVGAGI (reference sequence). The ends were cut back, 8 bases at V and 1 base at J, with 18 bases in the middle. The CDR3 sequence is 16 residues long. CDR3 nucleotide sequence: TGTGCCAGCCGCAAGGCGACTCCCGGGGCCAAAAACATTCAGTACTTC. Translation gives CASRKATPGAKNIQYF.

This clonotype was recorded at least ten times. The chain combines TRBV10-3 with TRBJ2-7; 9 positions agree with TRBD1. After removal of 6 bases from V and 1 base from J, the junction contained 4 bases not matched to a gene. Germline-derived CDR1 and CDR2 are ENHRY and SYGVKD. The CDR3 has 14 amino acids. CDR3 sequence: CAISRDRDSYEQYF. CDR3 sequence (DNA): TGTGCCATCAGCCGGGACAGGGATTCCTACGAGCAGTACTTC.